This TCR beta chain originates from a study of cytomegalovirus exposure and HLA in healthy donors. As for the study in general: An analysis done earlier identified more than 100 million unique TCR beta sequences from 150 million to 200 million T cells. Study outcomes and limitations: Rates of TCR association differed by HLA locus in a later analysis, with DRB1 highest and HLA-C lowest. Prior analysis indicated that the majority of TCR beta V segments exhibited productivity approximately 87% or approximately 30% of the time. In a later analysis, V- and J-gene trimming of beta chains associated with a DCLRE1C missense variant, replicated independently.

Looked up from germline, CDR1 is MNHNY and CDR2 is SVGAGI (reference sequence). Unmatched junction bases numbered 7, after V lost 2 bases and J lost 4 bases. This CDR3 is built from 16 residues. With 60 Vbeta and 13 Jbeta primers, the PCR was carried out. Assay used: immunoSEQ multiplex PCR; TCRdb lists only in-frame clones, some missing. The table lists around 100,000 clones. To note about this clone: Its antigen is unidentified.

The source material was PBMCs. The V gene is TRBV6-6, the J gene TRBJ2-7; TRBD1 aligns across 11 bases. The sequence was obtained from a man aged 40-49 years in good health and CMV-seronegative. CDR3: CASSYAGGQGDYEQYF. CDR3 sequence (DNA): TGTGCCAGCAGTTACGCCGGGGGACAGGGGGATTACGAGCAGTACTTC.